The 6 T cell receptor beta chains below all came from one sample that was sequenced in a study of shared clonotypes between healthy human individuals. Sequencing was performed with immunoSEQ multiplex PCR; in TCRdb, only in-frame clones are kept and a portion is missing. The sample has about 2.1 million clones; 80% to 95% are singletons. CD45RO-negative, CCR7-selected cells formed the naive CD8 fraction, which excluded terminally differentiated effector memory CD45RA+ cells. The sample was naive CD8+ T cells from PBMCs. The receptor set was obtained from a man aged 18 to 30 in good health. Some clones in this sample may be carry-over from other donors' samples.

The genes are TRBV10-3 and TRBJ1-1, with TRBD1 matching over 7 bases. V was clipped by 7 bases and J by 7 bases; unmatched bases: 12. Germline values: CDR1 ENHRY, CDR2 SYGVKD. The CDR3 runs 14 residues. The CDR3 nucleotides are TGTGCCATCAAAGAGACAGGGCCTCTCGGTGAAGCTTTCTTT. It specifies CAIKETGPLGEAFF.

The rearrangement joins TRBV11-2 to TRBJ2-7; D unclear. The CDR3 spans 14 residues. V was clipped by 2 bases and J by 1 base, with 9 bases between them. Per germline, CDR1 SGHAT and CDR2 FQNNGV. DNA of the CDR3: TGTGCCAGCAGCTTAACGGTGGGTTCCTACGAGCAGTACTTC. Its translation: CASSLTVGSYEQYF. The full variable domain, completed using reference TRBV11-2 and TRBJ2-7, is EAGVAQSPRYKIIEKRQSVAFWCNPISGHATLYWYQQILGQGPKLLIQFQNNGVVDDSQLPKDRFSAERLKGVDSTLKIQPAKLEDSAVYLCASSLTVGSYEQYFGPGTRLTVT.

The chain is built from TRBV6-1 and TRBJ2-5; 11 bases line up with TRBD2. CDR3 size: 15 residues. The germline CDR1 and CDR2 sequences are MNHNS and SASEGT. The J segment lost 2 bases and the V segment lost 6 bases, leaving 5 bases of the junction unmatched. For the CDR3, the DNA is TGTGCCAGCAGCCCGGGACTAGCGGAACAAGAGACCCAGTACTTC. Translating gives CASSPGLAEQETQYF.

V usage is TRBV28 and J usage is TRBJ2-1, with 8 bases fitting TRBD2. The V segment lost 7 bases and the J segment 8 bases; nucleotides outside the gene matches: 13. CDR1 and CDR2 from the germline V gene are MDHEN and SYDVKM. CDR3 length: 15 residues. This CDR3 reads CASKSSGTSWDEQFF. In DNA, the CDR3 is TGTGCCAGCAAAAGTAGCGGGACCTCGTGGGATGAGCAGTTCTTC.

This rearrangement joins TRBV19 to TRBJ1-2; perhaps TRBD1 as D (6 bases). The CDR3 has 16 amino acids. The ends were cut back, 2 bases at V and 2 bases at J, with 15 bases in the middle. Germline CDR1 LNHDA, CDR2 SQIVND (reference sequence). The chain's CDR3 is CASSILSAGGNYGYTF. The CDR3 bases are TGTGCCAGTAGTATATTGTCAGCGGGGGGCAACTATGGCTACACCTTC. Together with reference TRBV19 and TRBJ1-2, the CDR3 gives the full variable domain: DGGITQSPKYLFRKEGQNVTLSCEQNLNHDAMYWYRQDPGQGLRLIYYSQIVNDFQKGDIAEGYSVSREKKESFPLTVTSAQKNPTAFYLCASSILSAGGNYGYTFGSGTRLTVV.

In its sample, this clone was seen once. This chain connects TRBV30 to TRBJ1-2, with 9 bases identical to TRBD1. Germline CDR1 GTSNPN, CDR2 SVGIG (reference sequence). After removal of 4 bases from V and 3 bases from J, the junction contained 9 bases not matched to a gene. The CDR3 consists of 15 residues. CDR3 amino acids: CAWTDTGGWDYGYTF. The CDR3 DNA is TGTGCCTGGACAGACACAGGGGGCTGGGACTATGGCTACACCTTC.